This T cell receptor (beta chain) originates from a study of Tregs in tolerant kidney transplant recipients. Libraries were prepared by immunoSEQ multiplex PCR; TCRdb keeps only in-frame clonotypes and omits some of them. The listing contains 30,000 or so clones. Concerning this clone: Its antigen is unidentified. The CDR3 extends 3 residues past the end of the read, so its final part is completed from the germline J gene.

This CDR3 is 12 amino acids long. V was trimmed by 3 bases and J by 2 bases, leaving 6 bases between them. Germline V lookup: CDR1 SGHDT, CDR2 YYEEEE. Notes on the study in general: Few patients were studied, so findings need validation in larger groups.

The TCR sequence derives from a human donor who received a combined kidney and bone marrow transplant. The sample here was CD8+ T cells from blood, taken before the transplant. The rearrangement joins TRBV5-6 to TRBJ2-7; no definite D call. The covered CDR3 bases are TGTGCCAGCAGCTACGGTACCTACGAG. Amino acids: CASSYGTYE. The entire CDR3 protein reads CASSYGTYEQYF.